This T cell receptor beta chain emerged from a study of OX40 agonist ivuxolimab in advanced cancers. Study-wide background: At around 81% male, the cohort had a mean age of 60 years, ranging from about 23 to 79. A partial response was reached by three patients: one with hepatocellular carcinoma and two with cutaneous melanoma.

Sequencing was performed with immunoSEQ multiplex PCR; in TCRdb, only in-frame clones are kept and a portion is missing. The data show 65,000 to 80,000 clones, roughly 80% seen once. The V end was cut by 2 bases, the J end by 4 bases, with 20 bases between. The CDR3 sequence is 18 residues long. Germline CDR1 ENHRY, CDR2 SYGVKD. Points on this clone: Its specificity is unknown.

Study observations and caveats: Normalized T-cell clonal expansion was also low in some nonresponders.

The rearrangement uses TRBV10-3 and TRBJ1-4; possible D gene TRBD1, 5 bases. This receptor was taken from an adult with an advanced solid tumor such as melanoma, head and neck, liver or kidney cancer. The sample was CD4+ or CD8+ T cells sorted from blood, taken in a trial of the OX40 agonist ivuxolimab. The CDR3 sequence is CAISETVGLGGDNEKLFF. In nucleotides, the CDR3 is TGTGCCATCAGTGAGACGGTGGGGCTGGGAGGAGATAATGAAAAACTGTTTTTT.